The 27 T cell receptor beta chains listed next were all sequenced from one sample in a study of blood T cell repertoires in COVID-19. Sequencing used immunoSEQ multiplex PCR; TCRdb keeps in-frame clones, though not all of them. The sample yields approximately 210,000 clones, around 86% seen once. Source material: PBMCs or T cells enriched from blood (not recorded which). Receptors originate from a man aged 30 to 45 in a cohort exposed to, infected with or recovered from COVID-19 (not recorded which).

This chain links TRBV6-2 or TRBV6-3 with TRBJ1-4, with 10 bases lining up with TRBD1. This CDR3 region has 14 residues. V trimming: 0 bases; J trimming: 13 bases; junction bases outside the gene matches: 5. Germline loops: CDR1 MNHEY, CDR2 SVGEGT. The CDR3 DNA sequence: TGTGCCAGCAGTTACTCCGGGACAGGGGACGGACTGTTTTTT. Translated: CASSYSGTGDGLFF.

The rearrangement joins TRBV2 to TRBJ2-3; D not resolved. CDR3 length: 12 residues. Trimming took 10 bases from V and 2 from J, leaving 10 bases between them. From germline, CDR1 is SNHLY and CDR2 FYNNEI. The CDR3 DNA reads TGTGCCACCAGGCAGTCCACAGATACGCAGTATTTT. Its translation: CATRQSTDTQYF.

As for this clone: The same CDR3 also results from other DNA sequences found in this sample. J is TRBJ1-1 and V is TRBV5-1; maybe TRBD1 (5 bases). CDR1 is SGHRS and CDR2 is YFSETQ in the germline V gene. V was trimmed by 2 bases and J by 1 base, leaving 9 bases between them. The CDR3 is 14 amino acids. The DNA for the CDR3 is TGCGCCAGCAGCTTATCCACAGGGAACACTGAAGCTTTCTTT. Translating gives CASSLSTGNTEAFF.

The chain carries TRBV7-2 and TRBJ2-5; 7 bases fit TRBD2. With 2 bases clipped from V and 5 bases from J, the junction kept 14 bases outside the gene matches. There are 17 residues in the CDR3. Germline V gives CDR1 SGHTA, CDR2 FQGNSA. The CDR3 coding sequence is TGTGCCAGCAGCTTAAAATGGAGCGGGATGAATTTTGAGACCCAGTACTTC. It is translated as CASSLKWSGMNFETQYF.

J is TRBJ1-4 and V is TRBV19; 7 nucleotides align to TRBD1. The J segment lost 4 bases and the V segment lost 5 bases, leaving 7 bases of the junction unmatched. Germline values: CDR1 LNHDA, CDR2 SQIVND (reference sequence). There are 15 residues in the CDR3. The DNA for the CDR3 is TGTGCCAGTAGTCCGACGGGACAGCTTAATGAAAAACTGTTTTTT. It translates to CASSPTGQLNEKLFF.

The gene calls are TRBV5-1 and TRBJ1-4; 11 bases line up with TRBD1. The germline V gene has CDR1 SGHRS and CDR2 YFSETQ. The CDR3 sequence is 17 residues long. V trimming: 3 bases; J trimming: 3 bases; junction bases outside the gene matches: 7. The CDR3: CASSSPDRGLANEKLFF. CDR3 bases: TGCGCCAGCAGCTCCCCGGACAGGGGGCTTGCTAATGAAAAACTGTTTTTT.

As regards this clone: This sample includes further DNA sequences coding for the same CDR3. The rearrangement uses TRBV27 and TRBJ1-5, with no clear D. CDR3 length: 14 residues. V was shortened by 2 bases and J by 1 base, with 6 bases between the two germline ends. The germline V gene has CDR1 MNHEY and CDR2 SMNVEV (reference sequence). The CDR3, as DNA: TGTGCCAGCAGTTTAGGAGGGAGCAATCAGCCCCAGCATTTT. Translating gives CASSLGGSNQPQHF.

This clone was observed once. J is TRBJ2-1 and V is TRBV5-1; 12 nucleotides match TRBD2. After removal of 4 bases from V and 3 bases from J, the junction contained 5 bases not matched to a gene. The CDR3 extends over 16 amino acids. The germline CDR1 and CDR2 sequences are SGHRS and YFSETQ. CDR3 loop: CASSPRTSGVYNEQFF. CDR3 bases: TGCGCCAGCAGCCCACGGACTAGCGGGGTCTACAATGAGCAGTTCTTC.

As for this clone: Other DNA sequences in the sample encode the same CDR3. V is TRBV28 and J is TRBJ2-7; 8 bases are a match to TRBD1. Losses at the gene ends were 3 bases for V and 2 bases for J; bases not matched to a gene: 9. Germline assignment: CDR1 MDHEN and CDR2 SYDVKM. The CDR3 contains 16 residues. The CDR3 is CASSFHVRTGTYEQYF. In nucleotides, the CDR3 is TGTGCCAGCAGTTTCCACGTCAGGACAGGGACCTACGAGCAGTACTTC.

V gene TRBV7-9 combines with J gene TRBJ1-2, with 9 bases that match TRBD1. This CDR3 contains 14 residues. The V gene's germline CDR1 is SEHNR and CDR2 FQNEAQ (reference sequence). V shed 4 bases and J 3 bases; nucleotides not matched to a gene: 3. The CDR3 here is CASSWGQGYYGYTF. CDR3 DNA: TGTGCCAGCAGCTGGGGACAGGGATACTATGGCTACACCTTC. Full variable domain (outside the CDR3, taken from reference TRBV7-9 and TRBJ1-2): DTGVSQNPRHKITKRGQNVTFRCDPISEHNRLYWYRQTLGQGPEFLTYFQNEAQLEKSRLLSDRFSAERPKGSFSTLEIQRTEQGDSAMYLCASSWGQGYYGYTFGSGTRLTVV.

This clone was recorded only once. The gene calls are TRBV9 and TRBJ2-1, with TRBD2 matching over 8 bases. V shed 4 bases, J shed 8 bases, and the junction held 11 bases outside the gene matches. There are 15 residues in the CDR3. Germline assignment: CDR1 SGDLS and CDR2 YYNGEE. In nucleotides, the CDR3 is TGTGCCAGCAGCACCACGGGACTAGGTCGGGATGAGCAGTTCTTC. Translated, it gives CASSTTGLGRDEQFF.

V and J are TRBV19 and TRBJ1-1, with D unclear. The V end lost 2 bases, the J end lost 0 bases, and 10 bases lay between the germline ends. The CDR3 is made up of 15 amino acids. Germline CDR1 and CDR2: LNHDA and SQIVND (reference sequence). Here the CDR3 reads CASSITANLNTEAFF. The DNA for the CDR3 is TGTGCCAGTAGTATAACAGCTAACTTGAACACTGAAGCTTTCTTT.

On this clone itself: The junction and the germline gene differ at one end; a read error may be behind it. The chain combines TRBV29-1 with TRBJ2-3; 12 bases line up with TRBD2. The CDR3 extends over 16 amino acids. Germline CDR1 and CDR2: SQVTM and ANQGSEA. CDR3 sequence: CSVVGTTSGSTDTQYF. The CDR3 nucleotides are TGCAGCGTTGTCGGTACGACTAGCGGGAGCACGGATACGCAGTATTTT.

This clone was counted between two and nine times. The V gene is TRBV18, the J gene TRBJ2-1; TRBD2 might be the D (5 bases). V dropped 2 bases and J dropped 5 bases, with 10 bases sitting between them. Germline lookup yields CDR1 KGHSH and CDR2 LQKENI. The CDR3 has 14 amino acids. In DNA, the CDR3 is TGTGCCAGCTCACCAGGTAGTAGCGACAATGAGCAGTTCTTC. Translated: CASSPGSSDNEQFF.

The V gene is TRBV6-2 or TRBV6-3, the J gene TRBJ2-3; 11 bases fit TRBD2. V was pared by 6 bases and J by 0 bases, with 5 bases of the junction left unmatched. Germline assignment: CDR1 MNHEY and CDR2 SVGEGT. The CDR3 length is 16 residues. This CDR3 reads CASSPTSGGSTDTQYF. CDR3 nucleotides: TGTGCCAGCAGCCCTACTAGCGGGGGAAGCACAGATACGCAGTATTTT.

The CDR3 nucleotides read TGTGCCATCAGTGAAGCGGGACGGGGGAACACTGAAGCTTTCTTT. Translating gives CAISEAGRGNTEAFF. This chain links TRBV10-3 with TRBJ1-1, with D tentatively TRBD1 (5 bases). The CDR3 is made up of 15 amino acids. Germline V gene lookup returns CDR1 ENHRY and CDR2 SYGVKD. V lost 3 bases and J 1 base, leaving 12 bases between the germline ends.

The chain recombines TRBV7-2 with TRBJ1-4, with a weak D call TRBD1 (5 bases). This CDR3 is 14 amino acids long. Germline V gene sequence: CDR1 SGHTA, CDR2 FQGNSA. Trimming stripped 0 bases from V and 4 bases from J, with 6 bases between. In nucleotides, the CDR3 is TGTGCCAGCAGCTTAGCCAGGGATAATGAAAAACTGTTTTTT. Encoded protein: CASSLARDNEKLFF.

The genes are TRBV19 and TRBJ1-1; 7 positions agree with TRBD1. Germline CDR1 is LNHDA and CDR2 is SQIVND (reference sequence). The CDR3 covers 14 residues. Losses at the gene ends were 4 bases for V and 1 base for J; bases not matched to a gene: 3. The CDR3 here is CASSTRTGNTEAFF. The CDR3 DNA sequence: TGTGCCAGTAGTACCCGGACAGGGAACACTGAAGCTTTCTTT.

The chain joins TRBV5-5 to TRBJ2-7, with 10 positions matching TRBD2. With 4 bases clipped from V and 5 bases from J, the junction kept 15 bases outside the gene matches. This CDR3 has 17 residues. Germline CDR1 and CDR2: SGHKS and YYEKEE (reference sequence). The CDR3 is CASSLRPGLAGVDEQYF. CDR3 sequence (DNA): TGTGCCAGCAGCCTCCGCCCTGGGCTAGCGGGAGTCGACGAGCAGTACTTC.

The rearrangement joins TRBV7-9 to TRBJ1-1; maybe TRBD1 (5 bases). Germline CDR1 is SEHNR and CDR2 is FQNEAQ (reference sequence). Trimming took 5 bases from V and 0 from J, leaving 22 bases between them. This CDR3 is built from 18 residues. CDR3 sequence (DNA): TGTGCCAGCAGCCCCCAGGAGGGGACTAAACCCATGAACACTGAAGCTTTCTTT. Encoded protein: CASSPQEGTKPMNTEAFF.

The J gene is TRBJ2-1, the V gene TRBV7-3; 11 nucleotides align to TRBD1. Germline V gene sequence: CDR1 SGHTA, CDR2 FQGTGA. The CDR3 is 14 amino acids. V was pared by 5 bases and J by 6 bases, with 3 bases of the junction left unmatched. The CDR3 protein is CASSRTGGGNEQFF. In DNA, the CDR3 is TGTGCCAGCAGCCGGACAGGGGGCGGCAATGAGCAGTTCTTC.

This clone occurred once. The chain joins TRBV9 to TRBJ2-5; 7 positions match TRBD2. The CDR3 covers 16 residues. Germline CDR1 is SGDLS and CDR2 is YYNGEE. V lost 1 base, J lost 5 bases, and 11 bases stayed unmatched. CDR3 nucleotide sequence: TGTGCCAGCAGCGTATGGGCGGGAGACTTTGGTGAGACCCAGTACTTC. Translation: CASSVWAGDFGETQYF.

The J gene is TRBJ1-3, the V gene TRBV7-9, with D possibly being TRBD1 (6 bases). The CDR3 runs 14 residues. V was cut by 5 bases and J by 0 bases, with 8 bases left in between. Per germline, CDR1 SEHNR and CDR2 FQNEAQ (reference sequence). In DNA form, the CDR3 reads TGTGCCAGCAGCCGGGACATCTCTGGAAACACCATATATTTT. Translating it yields CASSRDISGNTIYF.

The chain joins TRBV28 to TRBJ1-4, with TRBD1 matching over 11 bases. With V trimmed by 6 bases and J by 8 bases, 5 bases remained unmatched. The germline V gene encodes CDR1 MDHEN and CDR2 SYDVKM. The CDR3 contains 14 residues. DNA of the CDR3: TGTGCCAGCAGCCGGACAGGGGGCGGAGAAAAACTGTTTTTT. Its protein is CASSRTGGGEKLFF.

The rearrangement joins TRBV5-4 to TRBJ1-5; the D is unclear. The CDR3 consists of 15 residues. The V gene lost 0 bases and the J gene lost 3 bases, with 10 bases spanning the gap. CDR1 SGHNT and CDR2 YYREEE come from the germline V gene (reference sequence). This CDR3 is CASSLDPGINQPQHF. CDR3 nucleotides: TGTGCCAGCAGCTTGGACCCAGGAATCAATCAGCCCCAGCATTTT.

The chain couples TRBV7-3 to TRBJ1-1; 10 positions agree with TRBD1. The CDR3 loop spans 15 amino acids. The germline gives CDR1 SGHTA, CDR2 FQGTGA. With V trimmed by 3 bases and J by 13 bases, 14 bases remained unmatched. CDR3 in DNA: TGTGCCAGCAGCTTTACCCGGACAGGGGGTTCCAATGTTTTCTTT. This codes for CASSFTRTGGSNVFF.

This clone was observed a single time. The J gene is TRBJ1-1, the V gene TRBV9, with D maybe TRBD1 (5 bases). CDR1 SGDLS and CDR2 YYNGEE come from the germline V gene. V was cut by 7 bases and J by 1 base, with 14 bases left in between. The CDR3 consists of 14 residues. Written as DNA, the CDR3 is TGTGCCAGCGGGCATAGACAGACGAACACTGAAGCTTTCTTT. Amino acids: CASGHRQTNTEAFF.